A single sample gave rise to the 13 T cell receptor beta chains below, sequenced in a study of STAT5B mutations in CD4+ large granular lymphocyte leukemia. Here immunoSEQ multiplex PCR was the method, and the copy in TCRdb shows in-frame clones only, minus some. The repertoire has about 22,000 clones, about four fifths of them found once; the top ten carry 0.42%. Sequenced material: CD4+ T cells from blood buffy coats. The receptors originated from a human donor in good health.

The rearrangement uses TRBV6-1 and TRBJ1-5, with TRBD1 matching over 7 bases. Germline V lookup: CDR1 MNHNS, CDR2 SASEGT. The CDR3 is 15 amino acids. V shed 6 bases, J shed 2 bases, and the junction held 7 bases outside the gene matches. In nucleotides, the CDR3 is TGTGCCAGCAGGGAAACAGGGGTGGGCAATCAGCCCCAGCATTTT. It encodes CASRETGVGNQPQHF.

The V gene is TRBV28, the J gene TRBJ2-2; D unresolved. V dropped 3 bases and J dropped 6 bases, with 5 bases sitting between them. Germline V gene lookup returns CDR1 MDHEN and CDR2 SYDVKM. The CDR3 is 12 residues long. CDR3 sequence: CASSFGPGELFF. For the CDR3, the DNA is TGTGCCAGCAGTTTTGGCCCCGGGGAGCTGTTTTTT.

This chain connects TRBV7-2 to TRBJ1-2; a possible D gene is TRBD1 (6 bases). The CDR3 extends over 16 amino acids. V was trimmed by 4 bases and J by 1 base, leaving 16 bases between them. Germline CDR1 is SGHTA and CDR2 is FQGNSA. The CDR3 region is CASSSQIRGYNYGYTF. DNA for the CDR3: TGTGCCAGCAGCTCGCAAATCAGGGGTTATAACTATGGCTACACCTTC.

The rearrangement links TRBV7-9 to TRBJ2-3, with D hard to call. This CDR3 region has 13 residues. V lost 6 bases and J 4 bases, leaving 11 bases between the germline ends. The germline V gene has CDR1 SEHNR and CDR2 FQNEAQ (reference sequence). CDR3 in amino acids: CASRGSGADTQYF. The CDR3 DNA is TGTGCCAGCAGAGGATCAGGTGCAGATACGCAGTATTTT.

This chain joins TRBV2 and TRBJ2-5; no reliable D call. Trimming removed 7 bases at V and 4 bases at J, with 16 bases between. Per the germline V gene, CDR1 is SNHLY and CDR2 is FYNNEI. The CDR3 is made up of 14 amino acids. DNA of the CDR3: TGTGCCAGCACCGTAGGTGGTTCTATAGAGACCCAGTACTTC. Protein product: CASTVGGSIETQYF.

J is TRBJ2-5 and V is TRBV5-6; TRBD2 matches 9 bases. From germline, CDR1 is SGHDT and CDR2 YYEEEE. The length of the CDR3 is 16 residues. V lost 7 bases and J lost 5; bases outside the gene matches: 15. The CDR3 bases are TGTGCCAGCCTCACGCTGGGCGGGAGGGCGGGGGAGACCCAGTACTTC. Translation: CASLTLGGRAGETQYF.

The CDR3, as DNA: TGTGCCAGCAGTTCCGGGACAGGGGCCCCTTCTGGAAACACCATATATTTT. Its translation: CASSSGTGAPSGNTIYF. The chain links TRBV28 to TRBJ1-3; 10 bases fit TRBD1. The CDR3 extends over 17 amino acids. Germline V gene sequence: CDR1 MDHEN, CDR2 SYDVKM. Germline trimming cut 4 bases from V and 1 base from J; bases unmatched to any gene: 7.

The chain is built from TRBV28 and TRBJ1-3; tentative D call: TRBD1 (6 bases). The V and J ends lost 2 bases and 4 bases respectively, with 21 bases between them. The CDR3 has 18 amino acids. In germline, CDR1 is MDHEN, CDR2 SYDVKM. In DNA form, the CDR3 reads TGTGCCAGCAGTTTAAGGGTTCTACAGGGTTCGCCAGGAAACACCATATATTTT. This codes for CASSLRVLQGSPGNTIYF.

The CDR3 reads CSSLQGEAFF. CDR3 DNA: TGCAGTTCTCTTCAAGGCGAAGCTTTCTTT. V and J are TRBV20-1 and TRBJ1-1; no clear D. Trimming stripped 8 bases from V and 8 bases from J, with 12 bases between. Germline CDR1 DFQATT, CDR2 SNEGSKA (reference sequence). The CDR3 sequence is 10 residues long.

The chain couples TRBV19 to TRBJ2-2; unclear D gene. The CDR3 consists of 15 residues. Trimming removed 6 bases at V and 0 bases at J, with 11 bases between. The germline gives CDR1 LNHDA, CDR2 SQIVND (reference sequence). CDR3: CASSRGDSNTGELFF. The CDR3 nucleotides read TGTGCCAGTAGCAGAGGAGATTCGAACACCGGGGAGCTGTTTTTT.

The gene calls are TRBV18 and TRBJ2-7, with no clear D. The germline V gene encodes CDR1 KGHSH and CDR2 LQKENI. V gave up 2 bases and J gave up 4 bases, with 9 bases separating them. This CDR3 contains 13 residues. The DNA for the CDR3 is TGTGCCAGCTCACCAGCCTCTGATTACGAGCAGTACTTC. Protein sequence: CASSPASDYEQYF.

The chain combines TRBV28 with TRBJ1-2, with D perhaps TRBD1 (5 bases). The V and J ends lost 0 bases and 1 base respectively, with 9 bases between them. CDR1 and CDR2 (germline): MDHEN, SYDVKM. The CDR3 contains 15 residues. Written as DNA, the CDR3 is TGTGCCAGCAGTTTATGGGGGACGGTTAACTATGGCTACACCTTC. It encodes CASSLWGTVNYGYTF.

V is TRBV11-2 and J is TRBJ2-3, with D possibly being TRBD2 (6 bases). The germline gives CDR1 SGHAT, CDR2 FQNNGV. This CDR3 contains 15 residues. Trimming left V 1 base short and J 2 bases short, with 10 bases between. Here the CDR3 reads CASSLGAGNTDTQYF. As DNA, the CDR3 is TGTGCCAGCAGCTTAGGGGCGGGAAACACAGATACGCAGTATTTT.